Reported below is one T cell receptor (beta chain). Its antigen remains unidentified. The junction had 5 bases not matched to a gene; V was cut back by 3 bases and J by 5 bases. Germline V gene lookup returns CDR1 GTSNPN and CDR2 SVGIG (reference sequence). This CDR3 comprises 14 residues. This sample stems from a study of beta chain features in type 1 diabetes. Expressed TCRB transcripts were sequenced because the isolated RNA had all been reverse transcribed beforehand. TCRdb's copy holds only in-frame clones and misses some; the assay was immunoSEQ multiplex PCR. The sample contains about 360,000 clones, roughly 12% of which appear only once. Study observations and caveats: There was a moderate but significant shortening of TCRB CDR3s in all four CD4+ subsets of Type 1 diabetes patients. Reads derived from cDNA could over-represent cells showing high TCR expression.

The source of this sequence is a man aged 18 to 30 in good health. The V call is TRBV30, the J call TRBJ2-2, with 8 positions matching TRBD1. Source material: naive CD4+ T cells from blood. In nucleotides, the CDR3 is TGTGCCTGGAGGGACAGGGTAGTAACCGGGGAGCTGTTTTTT. Translation gives CAWRDRVVTGELFF.